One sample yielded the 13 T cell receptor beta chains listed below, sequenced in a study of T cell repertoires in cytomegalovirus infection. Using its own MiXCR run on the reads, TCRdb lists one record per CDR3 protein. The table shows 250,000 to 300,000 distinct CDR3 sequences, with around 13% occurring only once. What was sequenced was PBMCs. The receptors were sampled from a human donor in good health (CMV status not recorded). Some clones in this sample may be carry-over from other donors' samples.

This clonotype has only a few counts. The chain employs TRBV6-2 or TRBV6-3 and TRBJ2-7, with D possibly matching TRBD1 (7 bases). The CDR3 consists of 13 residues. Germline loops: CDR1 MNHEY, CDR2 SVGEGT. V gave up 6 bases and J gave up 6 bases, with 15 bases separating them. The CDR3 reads CASSRGTEGEQYF. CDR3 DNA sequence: TGTGCCAGCAGCCGCGGGACAGAAGGCGAGCAGTACTTC.

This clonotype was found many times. CDR3 in amino acids: CASSNVAGGSTDTQYF. The CDR3 coding sequence is TGTGCCAGCAGCAACGTAGCGGGAGGGAGCACAGATACGCAGTATTTT. The chain uses TRBV7-3 and TRBJ2-3; TRBD2 agrees at 11 bases. CDR1 is SGHTA, CDR2 FQGTGA, per germline. Trimming at V came to 5 bases and at J to 0 bases, leaving 4 bases not matched to a gene. This CDR3 spans 16 amino acids.

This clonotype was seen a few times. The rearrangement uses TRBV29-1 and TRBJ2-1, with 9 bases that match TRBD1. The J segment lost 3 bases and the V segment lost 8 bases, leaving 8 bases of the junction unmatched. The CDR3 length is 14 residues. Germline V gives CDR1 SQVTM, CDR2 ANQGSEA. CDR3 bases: TGCAGCCTTAACAGGGGGCAAGGCTACAATGAGCAGTTCTTC. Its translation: CSLNRGQGYNEQFF.

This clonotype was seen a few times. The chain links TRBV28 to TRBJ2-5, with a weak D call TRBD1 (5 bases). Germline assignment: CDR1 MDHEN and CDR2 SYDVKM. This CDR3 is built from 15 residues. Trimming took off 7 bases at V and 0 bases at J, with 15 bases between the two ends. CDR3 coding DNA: TGTGCCAGCACCAGTTACAGGCGATACCAAGAGACCCAGTACTTC. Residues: CASTSYRRYQETQYF.

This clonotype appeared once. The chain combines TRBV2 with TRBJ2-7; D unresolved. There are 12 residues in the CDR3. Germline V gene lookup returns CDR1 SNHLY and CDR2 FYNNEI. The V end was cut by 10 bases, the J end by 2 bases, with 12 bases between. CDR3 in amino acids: CAITDGPYEQYF. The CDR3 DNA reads TGTGCCATCACCGACGGGCCCTACGAGCAGTACTTC.

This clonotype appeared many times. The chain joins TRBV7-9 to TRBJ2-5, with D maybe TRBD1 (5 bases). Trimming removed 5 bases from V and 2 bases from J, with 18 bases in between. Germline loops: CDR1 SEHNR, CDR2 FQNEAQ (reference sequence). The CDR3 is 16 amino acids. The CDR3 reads CASSHRQRQQQETQYF. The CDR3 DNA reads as TGTGCCAGCAGCCACCGACAGAGACAACAACAAGAGACCCAGTACTTC. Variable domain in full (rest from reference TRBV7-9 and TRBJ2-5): DTGVSQNPRHKITKRGQNVTFRCDPISEHNRLYWYRQTLGQGPEFLTYFQNEAQLEKSRLLSDRFSAERPKGSFSTLEIQRTEQGDSAMYLCASSHRQRQQQETQYFGPGTRLLVL.

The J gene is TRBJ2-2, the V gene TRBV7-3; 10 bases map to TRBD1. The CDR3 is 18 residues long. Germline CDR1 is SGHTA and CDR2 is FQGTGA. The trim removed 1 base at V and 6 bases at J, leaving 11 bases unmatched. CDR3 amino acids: CASSLNAAGTGVAGELFF. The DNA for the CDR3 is TGTGCCAGCAGCTTAAACGCCGCCGGGACAGGGGTGGCCGGGGAGCTGTTTTTT.

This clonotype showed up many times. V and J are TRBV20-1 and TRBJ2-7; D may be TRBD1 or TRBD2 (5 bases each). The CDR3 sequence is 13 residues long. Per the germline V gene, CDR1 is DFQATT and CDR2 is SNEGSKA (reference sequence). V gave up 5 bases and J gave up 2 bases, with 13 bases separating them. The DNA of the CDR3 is TGCAGTGCTGTCGCCGGGACCACCTACGAGCAGTACTTC. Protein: CSAVAGTTYEQYF.

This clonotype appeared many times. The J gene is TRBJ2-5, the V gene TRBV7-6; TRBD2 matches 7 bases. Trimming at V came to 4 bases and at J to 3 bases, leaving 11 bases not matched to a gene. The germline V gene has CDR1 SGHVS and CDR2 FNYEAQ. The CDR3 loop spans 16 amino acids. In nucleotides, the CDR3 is TGTGCCAGCAGCTCCCCCCTGCGGGAGATAAAAGAGACCCAGTACTTC. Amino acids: CASSSPLREIKETQYF.

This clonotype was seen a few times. The CDR3 bases are TGTGCCAGCCAAACGATGGCAGGAGGAAACACCATATATTTT. It encodes CASQTMAGGNTIYF. V and J are TRBV11-2 and TRBJ1-3; no reliable D call. Germline V lookup: CDR1 SGHAT, CDR2 FQNNGV. With 8 bases removed from V and 4 bases from J, the gap between germline ends came to 15 bases. The CDR3 is 14 amino acids.

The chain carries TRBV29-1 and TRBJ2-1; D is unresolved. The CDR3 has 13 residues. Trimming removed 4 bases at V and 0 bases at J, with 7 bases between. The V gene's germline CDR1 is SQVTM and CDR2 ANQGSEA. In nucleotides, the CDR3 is TGCAGCGTTGTTCGCTTCTCCTACAATGAGCAGTTCTTC. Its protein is CSVVRFSYNEQFF.

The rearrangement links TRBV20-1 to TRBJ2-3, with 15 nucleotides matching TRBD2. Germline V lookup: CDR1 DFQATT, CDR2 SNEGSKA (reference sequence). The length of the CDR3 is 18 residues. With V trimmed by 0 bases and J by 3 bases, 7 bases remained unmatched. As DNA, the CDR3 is TGCAGTGCTAGAGATCGAGGACTAGCGGGGGGGCTGACAGATACGCAGTATTTT. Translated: CSARDRGLAGGLTDTQYF.

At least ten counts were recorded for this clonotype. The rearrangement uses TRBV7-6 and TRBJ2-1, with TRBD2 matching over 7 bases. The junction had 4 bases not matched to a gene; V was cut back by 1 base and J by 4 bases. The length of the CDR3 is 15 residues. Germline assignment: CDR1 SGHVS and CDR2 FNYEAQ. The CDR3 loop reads CASSLVGGGYNEQFF. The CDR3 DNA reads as TGTGCCAGCAGCTTAGTTGGGGGGGGTTACAATGAGCAGTTCTTC.